The source of this T cell receptor beta chain is a study of Ad26.COV2.S vaccination and SARS-CoV-2 variants. Whole-study results and caveats: Total T cell responses, in the TCR breadth and depth analyses, may have been underestimated. Responses of spike-specific T cells (both CD8+ and CD4+) reportedly showed substantial breadth after vaccination.

This clone was detected a few times. Its specificity is unknown. Sample treatment: roughly 18 received Ad26.COV2.S at low or high dose, single or two shots; 5 received placebo; per-sample allocation not given. Collection of the samples took place on day 63 after the first injection of vaccine or placebo. The table came from immunoSEQ multiplex PCR; TCRdb's copy has only in-frame clones and leaves some out. This sample has a few hundred thousand clones, with around nine tenths found just once. This CDR3 has 14 amino acids. Per germline, CDR1 SEHNR and CDR2 FQNEAQ (reference sequence). V was pared by 5 bases and J by 4 bases, with 11 bases between.

This receptor was identified in a person aged 18 to 59 who received the Ad26.COV2.S COVID-19 vaccine or a placebo. Sequencing used peripheral blood, obtained in a trial of Ad26.COV2.S vaccine versus placebo. The chain links TRBV7-9 to TRBJ1-4; no firm D call. The CDR3 nucleotides read TGTGCCAGCAGCCCATCGGGGAGTAATGAAAAACTGTTTTTT. Encoded protein: CASSPSGSNEKLFF. Variable domain in full (rest from reference TRBV7-9 and TRBJ1-4): DTGVSQNPRHKITKRGQNVTFRCDPISEHNRLYWYRQTLGQGPEFLTYFQNEAQLEKSRLLSDRFSAERPKGSFSTLEIQRTEQGDSAMYLCASSPSGSNEKLFFGSGTQLSVL.